These 15 T cell receptor beta chains originate from one sample sequenced in a study of tumor-infiltrating lymphocytes in primary liver carcinoma. RNA and DNA were co-extracted from approximately 20-30 mg of unsorted bulk tissue. The researchers produced TCR beta cDNA from approximately 540 ng total RNA with a constant-region primer. Three nested multiplex PCR rounds, a slightly modified ARM-PCR, produced the libraries for TCR beta. Forward primers for TRBV1-TRBV30 and a C-beta reverse primer served the first two PCR rounds, at around 11 cycles each. From the multiplex PCR reads, TCRdb called clonotypes with MiXCR, one entry per CDR3 protein. The sample consists of more than 70,000 distinct CDR3 sequences, 69% of them appearing once. Sequenced sample: tumor-adjacent normal liver tissue. These receptor sequences come from a man aged 40-50 years with primary liver carcinoma and hepatitis B virus infection.

A remark on this clonotype: At one end the junction does not follow the germline gene, possibly because of a read error. The genes are TRBV11-2 and TRBJ1-2; possible D gene TRBD1, 5 bases. CDR3 size: 15 residues. The germline gives CDR1 SGHAT, CDR2 FQNNGV. CDR3 sequence: CASNLGGTALGGCTF. The CDR3 DNA follows: TGTGCCAGCAACTTAGGTGGGACGGCCCTAGGAGGCTGCACTTTC.

About this clonotype itself: Since the CDR3 does not end with the conserved phenylalanine or tryptophan, this likely comes from a read error. The chain links TRBV11-2 to TRBJ2-1; perhaps TRBD2 as D (5 bases). The CDR3 runs to 16 residues. The V end was cut by 11 bases, the J end by 7 bases, with 27 bases between. Germline V CDR1 and CDR2: SGHAT, FQNNGV. CDR3 bases: TGTGCCGGCAACTTAGAGCTCCTAGCTGGAATGAATGAGCAGTTCTCC. It encodes CAGNLELLAGMNEQFS.

This clonotype was observed at least ten times. An end of the junction does not agree with germline; a read error may underlie this. CDR3 DNA sequence: TGTGCCAGCAGTGAAGCACGGACGGCAAATCTGCCCCAGCATTTT. It specifies CASSEARTANLPQHF. This sequence joins TRBV6-1 and TRBJ1-5; D gene uncertain. The length of the CDR3 is 15 residues. The germline V gene encodes CDR1 MNHNS and CDR2 SASEGT.

Comments on this clonotype: A much larger clone differs by one base, so this may be a read error. The V call is TRBV11-1, the J call TRBJ2-7; weak D call: TRBD1 (5 bases). The CDR3 runs to 12 residues. Germline-derived CDR1 and CDR2 are SGHAT and FQDESV (reference sequence). As DNA, the CDR3 is TGTGTCAGCAGCCCAGACAGCTACGAGCAGTACTTC. It translates to CVSSPDSYEQYF.

This clonotype appeared a single time. This clone may be a read error of a much larger clone one base away. The chain combines TRBV7-2 with TRBJ2-7; possibly TRBD2 for D (6 bases). Germline V lookup: CDR1 SGHTA, CDR2 FQGNSA. Trimming left V 1 base short and J 2 bases short, with 9 bases between. This CDR3 spans 14 amino acids. The CDR3 here is CASSLVPSAYEQYF. Here the CDR3 DNA reads TGTGCCAGCAGCTTAGTTCCTAGCGCCTACGAGCAGTACTTC.

The rearrangement links TRBV29-1 to TRBJ2-6, with D unclear. The germline CDR1 and CDR2 sequences are SQVTM and ANQGSEA. CDR3 length equals 12 residues. CDR3 region: CNIVSGANVLTF. In DNA, the CDR3 is TGCAACATTGTCTCTGGGGCCAACGTCCTGACTTTC. Combining the CDR3 with reference TRBV29-1 and TRBJ2-6 gives the whole variable domain SAVISQKPSRDICQRGTSLTIQCQVDSQVTMMFWYRQQPGQSLTLIATANQGSEATYESGFVIDKFPISRPNLTFSTLTVSNMSPEDSSIYLCNIVSGANVLTFGAGSRLTVL.

This clonotype has at least ten counts. One end of the junction varies from germline; a read error may be responsible. The J gene is TRBJ2-5, the V gene TRBV6-2 or TRBV6-3; D is undetermined. This CDR3 comprises 14 residues. Germline V gene lookup returns CDR1 MNHEY and CDR2 SVGEGT. The CDR3 region is CASNQRSGQGTQYF. CDR3 bases: TGTGCCAGCAACCAACGTTCAGGTCAAGGGACCCAGTACTTC.

This clonotype came up many times. The J gene is TRBJ2-6, the V gene TRBV28; maybe TRBD2 (5 bases). Germline loops: CDR1 MDHEN, CDR2 SYDVKM. V lost 3 bases and J 1 base, leaving 25 bases between the germline ends. The CDR3 sequence is 21 residues long. The CDR3 loop is CASSFNWWSVRRGSGANVLTF. The CDR3 DNA reads TGTGCCAGCAGTTTTAATTGGTGGTCCGTCAGGAGAGGGTCTGGGGCCAACGTCCTGACTTTC.

This clonotype came up many times. This CDR3 reads CASSGDSDTQHF. Written as DNA, the CDR3 is TGTGCCAGCAGCGGGGACTCAGATACGCAGCATTTT. The gene calls are TRBV5-5 and TRBJ2-3; D perhaps matches TRBD1 (5 bases). The J call may be wrong; the DNA end is better matched by TRBJ1-5. CDR3 length equals 12 residues. Germline V gene sequence: CDR1 SGHKS, CDR2 YYEKEE (reference sequence).

Comments on this clonotype: This CDR3 is missing its conserved last phenylalanine or tryptophan, likely due to a read error. The rearrangement uses TRBV6-5 and TRBJ2-3; TRBD1 is a possible D gene (6 bases). The germline gives CDR1 MNHEY, CDR2 SVGAGI. This CDR3 is 14 amino acids long. With 7 bases removed from V and 1 base from J, the gap between germline ends came to 12 bases. CDR3 residues: CASKGTQRTDTQYS. The CDR3 region has the DNA TGTGCCAGCAAAGGGACACAACGCACAGATACGCAGTATTCT.

Regarding this clonotype: A much larger clone differs by one base, so this may be a read error. This is likely a read error, given that the CDR3 carries no conserved phenylalanine or tryptophan at its end. The chain joins TRBV5-1 to TRBJ2-1; 7 bases agree with TRBD2. The J segment lost 2 bases and the V segment lost 5 bases, leaving 7 bases of the junction unmatched. Germline V gene lookup returns CDR1 SGHRS and CDR2 YFSETQ. CDR3 length equals 15 residues. CDR3 region: CASRGGTQPYNEQFL. Here the CDR3 DNA reads TGCGCCAGCAGGGGGGGGACTCAGCCCTACAATGAGCAGTTCTTA.

As concerns this clonotype: A read error may be the cause here, since a much bigger clone is one base away. The V and J genes are TRBV7-9 and TRBJ2-1; D is perhaps TRBD1 or TRBD2 (5 bases each). In germline, CDR1 is SEHNR, CDR2 FQNEAQ (reference sequence). This CDR3 region has 19 residues. Between the trimmed V and J ends, which lost 5 bases and 0 bases, there was a span of 23 bases. CDR3 in DNA: TGTGCCAGCAGCCCTTCCATTGGGGGAAACCGAGGCTCCTACAATGAGCAGTTCTTC. Translation: CASSPSIGGNRGSYNEQFF.

As to this clonotype: This could be a read error, since a much larger clone is one nucleotide away. The V gene is TRBV7-9, the J gene TRBJ2-3; perhaps TRBD1 as D (5 bases). The germline V gene encodes CDR1 SEHNR and CDR2 FQNEAQ (reference sequence). The CDR3 totals 11 residues. The CDR3 is CASIGADMQYF. CDR3 DNA sequence: TGTGCCAGCATTGGGGCAGATATGCAGTATTTT.

About this clonotype: Sequence at one end of the junction differs from germline and may be a read error. V and J are TRBV11-2 and TRBJ2-1; unclear D gene. The CDR3 is 15 amino acids. CDR1 and CDR2 from the germline V gene are SGHAT and FQNNGV. The CDR3 sequence: CASSLDQSATPIQFF. In nucleotides, the CDR3 is TGTGCCAGCAGTTTAGATCAAAGCGCTACCCCCATACAGTTCTTC.

Only one count was recorded for this clonotype. The junction differs from germline at one of its ends, possibly a read error. The chain joins TRBV28 to TRBJ1-4; D may be TRBD1 (6 bases). The length of the CDR3 is 16 residues. CDR1 is MDHEN and CDR2 is SYDVKM in the germline V gene. CDR3: CVSSLDRTATNEELFF. The CDR3 DNA is TGTGTCAGCAGTTTGGACAGAACCGCAACTAATGAAGAACTGTTTTTT.